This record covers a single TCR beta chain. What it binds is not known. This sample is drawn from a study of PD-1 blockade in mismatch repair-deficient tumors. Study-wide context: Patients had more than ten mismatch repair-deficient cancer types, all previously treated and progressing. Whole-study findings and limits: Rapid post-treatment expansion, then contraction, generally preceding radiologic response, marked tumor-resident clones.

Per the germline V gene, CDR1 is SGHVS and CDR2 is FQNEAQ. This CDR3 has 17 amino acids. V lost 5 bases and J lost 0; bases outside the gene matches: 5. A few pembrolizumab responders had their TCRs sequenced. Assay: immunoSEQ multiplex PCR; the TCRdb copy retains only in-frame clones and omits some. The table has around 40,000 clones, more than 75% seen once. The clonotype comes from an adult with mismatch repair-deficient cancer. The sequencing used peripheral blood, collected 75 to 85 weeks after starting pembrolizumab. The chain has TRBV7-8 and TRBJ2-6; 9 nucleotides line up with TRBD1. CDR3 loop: CASSIRDRVSGANVLTF. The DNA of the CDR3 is TGTGCCAGCAGCATCCGGGACAGGGTCTCTGGGGCCAACGTCCTGACTTTC.